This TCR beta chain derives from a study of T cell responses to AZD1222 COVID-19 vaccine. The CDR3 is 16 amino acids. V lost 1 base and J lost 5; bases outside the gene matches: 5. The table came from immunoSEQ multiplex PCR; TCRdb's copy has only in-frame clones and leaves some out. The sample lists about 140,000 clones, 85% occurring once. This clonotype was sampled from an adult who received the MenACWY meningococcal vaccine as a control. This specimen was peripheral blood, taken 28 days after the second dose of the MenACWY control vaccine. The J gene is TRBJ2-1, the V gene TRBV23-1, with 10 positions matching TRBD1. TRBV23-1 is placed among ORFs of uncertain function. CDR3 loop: CASSQLTGGDHNEQFF. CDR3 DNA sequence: TGCGCCAGCAGTCAATTGACAGGGGGCGACCACAATGAGCAGTTCTTC.